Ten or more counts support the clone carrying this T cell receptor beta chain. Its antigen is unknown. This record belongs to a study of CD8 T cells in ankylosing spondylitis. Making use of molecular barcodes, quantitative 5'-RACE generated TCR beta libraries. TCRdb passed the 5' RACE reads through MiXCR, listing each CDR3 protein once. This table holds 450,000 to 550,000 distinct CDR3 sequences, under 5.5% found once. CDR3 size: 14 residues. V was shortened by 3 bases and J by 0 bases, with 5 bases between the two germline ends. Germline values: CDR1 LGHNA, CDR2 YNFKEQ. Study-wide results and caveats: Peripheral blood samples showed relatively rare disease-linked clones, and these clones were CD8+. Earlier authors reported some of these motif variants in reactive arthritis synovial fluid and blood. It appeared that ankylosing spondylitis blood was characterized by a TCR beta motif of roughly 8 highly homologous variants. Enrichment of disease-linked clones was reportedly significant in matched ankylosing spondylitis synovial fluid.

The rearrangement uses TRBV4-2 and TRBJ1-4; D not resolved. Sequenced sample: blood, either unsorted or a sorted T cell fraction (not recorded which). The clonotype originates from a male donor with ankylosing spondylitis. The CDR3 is CASSQRTTNEKLFF. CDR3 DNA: TGTGCCAGCAGCCAGAGGACAACTAATGAAAAACTGTTTTTT.